This T cell receptor (beta chain) was recovered during a study of early T cells in non-severe SARS-CoV-2 infection. Notes on the study in general: VDJdb matching, biased toward anti-spike CD8 responses, missed private and CD4 specificities.

In this sample, this clonotype turned up a few times. Its target is unknown. The ends lost 2 bases at V and 2 bases at J; junction bases unmatched: 9. The germline gives CDR1 SGHDN, CDR2 FVKESK. This CDR3 spans 18 amino acids. Each cDNA molecule carried a unique molecular identifier. TCRdb processed the 5' RACE reads anew with MiXCR; each CDR3 protein has one entry. The sample has 55,000 to 70,000 distinct CDR3 sequences; 9.5% to 15% are singletons. The chain links TRBV14 to TRBJ1-4, with TRBD1 identical over 9 bases. This sequence originates from an adult who was a healthcare worker with PCR-confirmed SARS-CoV-2 infection or an uninfected control (not recorded which). The donor label of this sample is uncertain. Source: whole blood, taken at baseline. The CDR3 loop reads CASSQLTGGIGTNEKLFF. In DNA, the CDR3 is TGTGCCAGCAGCCAACTGACAGGGGGAATTGGGACTAATGAAAAACTGTTTTTT.